Shown below are 32 T cell receptor beta chains from a single sample sequenced in a study of blood T cell repertoires in COVID-19. Assay: immunoSEQ multiplex PCR; the TCRdb copy retains only in-frame clones and omits some. Among 450,000 to 500,000 clones listed, 80% to 90% were seen once. Material for sequencing was peripheral blood. The origin of the receptors is a human donor in a cohort sampled during active COVID-19.

In its sample, this clone was seen a few times. This chain uses TRBV30 with TRBJ2-2; D unresolved. This CDR3 is 16 amino acids long. The germline V gene encodes CDR1 GTSNPN and CDR2 SVGIG (reference sequence). Between the trimmed V and J ends, which lost 2 bases and 7 bases, there was a span of 20 bases. The DNA of the CDR3 is TGTGCCTGGAGTAGTAAGCAGGATCGAAAGCACGGGGAGCTGTTTTTT. Residues: CAWSSKQDRKHGELFF.

This chain links TRBV2 with TRBJ1-1; no clear D gene. The CDR3 spans 13 residues. Germline V CDR1 and CDR2: SNHLY, FYNNEI. V was shortened by 3 bases and J by 7 bases, with 12 bases between the two germline ends. The CDR3 loop is CASSDQWTGEAFF. The DNA of the CDR3 is TGTGCCAGCAGTGATCAGTGGACTGGTGAAGCTTTCTTT.

This sequence joins TRBV27 and TRBJ1-2; D might be TRBD1 (5 bases). Trimming left V 3 bases short and J 3 bases short, with 8 bases between. CDR1 and CDR2 (germline): MNHEY, SMNVEV (reference sequence). CDR3 length: 13 amino acids. CDR3 sequence reads: CASSFSGYYGYTF. Here the CDR3 DNA reads TGTGCCAGCAGTTTCTCAGGGTACTATGGCTACACCTTC.

As for this clone: Other DNA sequences of this sample code for an identical CDR3. The rearrangement joins TRBV7-2 to TRBJ2-3, with D unresolved. Trimming removed 0 bases at V and 6 bases at J, with 4 bases between. This CDR3 comprises 12 residues. CDR1 and CDR2 (germline): SGHTA, FQGNSA. The CDR3 is CASSLAADTQYF. For the CDR3, the DNA is TGTGCCAGCAGCTTAGCAGCCGATACGCAGTATTTT.

The genes are TRBV5-1 and TRBJ1-4, with D unresolved. The CDR3 covers 14 residues. V lost 0 bases to trimming and J lost 7 bases, with 10 bases between them. Germline V gene lookup returns CDR1 SGHRS and CDR2 YFSETQ. CDR3 region: CASSLEYLGEKLFF. The CDR3 nucleotides are TGCGCCAGCAGCTTGGAATACCTAGGTGAAAAACTGTTTTTT. Filled out from reference TRBV5-1 and TRBJ1-4, the complete variable domain reads KAGVTQTPRYLIKTRGQQVTLSCSPISGHRSVSWYQQTPGQGLQFLFEYFSETQRNKGNFPGRFSGRQFSNSRSEMNVSTLELGDSALYLCASSLEYLGEKLFFGSGTQLSVL.

CDR3 in amino acids: CASSPGGGSYTF. The CDR3 DNA follows: TGTGCCAGCAGCCCGGGGGGAGGCAGCTACACCTTC. J is TRBJ1-2 and V is TRBV7-3, with a possible D match to TRBD1 (5 bases). V was trimmed by 5 bases and J by 9 bases, leaving 13 bases between them. CDR1 and CDR2 (germline): SGHTA, FQGTGA. The CDR3 extends over 12 amino acids.

This chain uses TRBV5-1 with TRBJ1-2, with 10 bases matching TRBD1. Germline assignment: CDR1 SGHRS and CDR2 YFSETQ. The CDR3 has 14 residues. The ends lost 5 bases at V and 5 bases at J; junction bases unmatched: 6. This chain's CDR3 is CASSTTGGSYGYTF. Written as DNA, the CDR3 is TGCGCCAGCAGTACGACAGGGGGCTCGTATGGCTACACCTTC.

V and J are TRBV28 and TRBJ1-1; a weak D match, TRBD1 (6 bases). Germline assignment: CDR1 MDHEN and CDR2 SYDVKM. Trimming removed 5 bases at V and 2 bases at J, with 15 bases between. The CDR3 spans 15 residues. CDR3 in amino acids: CASSQIGQPNTEAFF. The CDR3 nucleotides read TGTGCCAGCAGTCAAATAGGACAGCCTAACACTGAAGCTTTCTTT.

V is TRBV5-1 and J is TRBJ2-2; 7 nucleotides match TRBD1. The V segment lost 2 bases and the J segment 0 bases; nucleotides outside the gene matches: 1. Germline values: CDR1 SGHRS, CDR2 YFSETQ. The CDR3 is made up of 15 amino acids. CDR3 sequence: CASSFGTANTGELFF. The CDR3, as DNA: TGCGCCAGCAGCTTCGGGACAGCGAACACCGGGGAGCTGTTTTTT.

V is TRBV7-9 and J is TRBJ2-1; weak D call: TRBD2 (5 bases). V was clipped by 0 bases and J by 0 bases, with 15 bases between them. This CDR3 has 18 residues. The germline V gene has CDR1 SEHNR and CDR2 FQNEAQ (reference sequence). CDR3: CASSLAFDSVSSYNEQFF. The CDR3 nucleotides read TGTGCCAGCAGCTTAGCCTTTGATAGCGTAAGCTCCTACAATGAGCAGTTCTTC. The whole variable domain, remainder taken from reference TRBV7-9 and TRBJ2-1, is DTGVSQNPRHKITKRGQNVTFRCDPISEHNRLYWYRQTLGQGPEFLTYFQNEAQLEKSRLLSDRFSAERPKGSFSTLEIQRTEQGDSAMYLCASSLAFDSVSSYNEQFFGPGTRLTVL.

The CDR3 region has the DNA TGTGCCAGCACCGGGACAGGGGGACCCCTCCACTTT. Residues: CASTGTGGPLHF. This rearrangement joins TRBV7-2 to TRBJ1-6; 11 nucleotides agree with TRBD1. Germline V gene sequence: CDR1 SGHTA, CDR2 FQGNSA. The CDR3 loop spans 12 amino acids. V lost 7 bases to trimming and J lost 12 bases; unmatched junction nucleotides: 2.

This clone was picked up one time. The chain combines TRBV2 with TRBJ1-5; D call uncertain. Germline V gene lookup returns CDR1 SNHLY and CDR2 FYNNEI. The CDR3 sequence is 12 residues long. V was shortened by 5 bases and J by 9 bases, with 11 bases between the two germline ends. CDR3 sequence reads: CASSRTIGPQHF. The CDR3 bases are TGTGCCAGCAGTCGTACTATTGGGCCCCAGCATTTT.

To note about this clone: At the DNA level, this CDR3 is encoded by other sequences in the same sample as well. The chain carries TRBV10-3 and TRBJ1-6; 8 nucleotides line up with TRBD1. Germline CDR1 ENHRY, CDR2 SYGVKD. V lost 0 bases to trimming and J lost 10 bases; unmatched junction nucleotides: 5. CDR3 size: 15 residues. The CDR3 region is CAISESTGEGSPLHF. The CDR3, as DNA: TGTGCCATCAGTGAGTCGACAGGGGAAGGCTCACCCCTCCACTTT.

This chain connects TRBV11-2 to TRBJ2-2, with 12 bases that match TRBD2. CDR1 and CDR2 from the germline V gene are SGHAT and FQNNGV. The CDR3 extends over 15 amino acids. Trimming at V came to 5 bases and at J to 6 bases, leaving 4 bases not matched to a gene. CDR3 sequence reads: CASSPRLAGAGELFF. CDR3 coding DNA: TGTGCCAGCAGCCCACGACTAGCGGGGGCCGGGGAGCTGTTTTTT.

J is TRBJ2-7 and V is TRBV6-2 or TRBV6-3; TRBD1 agrees at 11 bases. The V and J ends lost 2 bases and 2 bases, in that order; junction bases with no gene match: 5. The CDR3 contains 16 residues. The V gene's germline CDR1 is MNHEY and CDR2 SVGEGT. CDR3 bases: TGTGCCAGCAGTTACCTCAGGACAGGGGGCCCCTACGAGCAGTACTTC. Translated, it gives CASSYLRTGGPYEQYF.

The chain recombines TRBV11-2 with TRBJ2-1; 11 nucleotides line up with TRBD2. Germline trimming cut 5 bases from V and 6 bases from J; bases unmatched to any gene: 6. The CDR3 loop spans 15 amino acids. CDR1 is SGHAT, CDR2 FQNNGV, per germline. The chain's CDR3 is CASSPLAGGGNEQFF. DNA for the CDR3: TGTGCCAGCAGCCCTCTAGCGGGAGGAGGCAATGAGCAGTTCTTC.

This clone was seen once. V usage is TRBV5-8 and J usage is TRBJ1-3; a possible D gene is TRBD1 (5 bases). The germline V gene has CDR1 SGHTS and CDR2 YDEGEE. CDR3 length equals 15 residues. The V end was cut by 1 base, the J end by 2 bases, with 10 bases between. The CDR3 loop is CASSLRRVAGNTIYF. Written as DNA, the CDR3 is TGTGCCAGCAGCTTGCGCAGGGTCGCTGGAAACACCATATATTTT.

The rearrangement links TRBV28 to TRBJ1-3; the D gene is possibly TRBD1 (6 bases). Germline V gene data show CDR1 as MDHEN and CDR2 as SYDVKM. The CDR3 totals 16 residues. The germline V and J ends were trimmed by 4 bases and 2 bases, with 15 bases remaining between them. The CDR3 DNA reads as TGTGCCAGCAGTTCGCCCCAAGGGACAACTGGAAACACCATATATTTT. This translates into CASSSPQGTTGNTIYF. The full variable domain, rest sourced from reference TRBV28 and TRBJ1-3, is DVKVTQSSRYLVKRTGEKVFLECVQDMDHENMFWYRQDPGLGLRLIYFSYDVKMKEKGDIPEGYSVSREKKERFSLILESASTNQTSMYLCASSSPQGTTGNTIYFGEGSWLTVV.

V usage is TRBV19 and J usage is TRBJ2-7; 8 bases agree with TRBD2. In germline, CDR1 is LNHDA, CDR2 SQIVND (reference sequence). This CDR3 spans 15 amino acids. V gave up 4 bases and J gave up 4 bases; unmatched junction bases: 9. For the CDR3, the DNA is TGTGCCAGTAGTAAAGCGACTAGCGACTTATACGAGCAGTACTTC. Amino acids: CASSKATSDLYEQYF.

The J gene is TRBJ2-4, the V gene TRBV6-5; D possibly corresponds to TRBD1 (5 bases). The CDR3 has 15 amino acids. CDR1 and CDR2 from the germline V gene are MNHEY and SVGAGI. The V and J ends lost 5 bases and 6 bases respectively, with 17 bases between them. CDR3 coding DNA: TGTGCCAGCAGTCCTACGACAGCCGGCTTAAACATTCAGTACTTC. Protein sequence: CASSPTTAGLNIQYF.

The J gene is TRBJ1-1, the V gene TRBV18, with 9 positions matching TRBD1. This CDR3 region has 13 residues. J was trimmed by 11 bases and V by 2 bases; bases with no gene match: 6. CDR1 and CDR2 from the germline V gene are KGHSH and LQKENI. In DNA form, the CDR3 reads TGTGCCAGCTCACCAAACACAGGGGGCTGGGCTTTCTTT. It translates to CASSPNTGGWAFF.

The rearrangement joins TRBV5-1 to TRBJ2-1; TRBD2 is a possible D gene (5 bases). Trimming removed 2 bases from V and 5 bases from J, with 11 bases in between. There are 14 residues in the CDR3. CDR1 and CDR2 (germline): SGHRS, YFSETQ. The CDR3: CASSFPGKHNEQFF. CDR3 bases: TGCGCCAGCAGCTTTCCGGGAAAGCACAATGAGCAGTTCTTC. The entire variable domain, with the rest obtained from reference TRBV5-1 and TRBJ2-1, is as follows: KAGVTQTPRYLIKTRGQQVTLSCSPISGHRSVSWYQQTPGQGLQFLFEYFSETQRNKGNFPGRFSGRQFSNSRSEMNVSTLELGDSALYLCASSFPGKHNEQFFGPGTRLTVL.

This chain joins TRBV27 and TRBJ2-7; TRBD2 agrees at 14 bases. CDR1 MNHEY and CDR2 SMNVEV come from the germline V gene (reference sequence). This CDR3 has 17 residues. Trimming took 9 bases from V and 5 from J; bases not matched to a gene: 15. The CDR3 DNA sequence: TGTGCCAGTACTGGGACTAGCGGGGGTGGGATATTCCACGAGCAGTACTTC. Amino acids: CASTGTSGGGIFHEQYF.

The V and J genes are TRBV19 and TRBJ2-3, with D possibly being TRBD1 (6 bases). CDR3 length: 15 residues. V was clipped by 5 bases and J by 1 base, with 13 bases between them. Germline V gene data show CDR1 as LNHDA and CDR2 as SQIVND (reference sequence). CDR3 protein: CASSVTGSGTDTQYF. CDR3 DNA sequence: TGTGCCAGTAGTGTCACAGGGTCGGGCACAGATACGCAGTATTTT.

Only one count was recorded for this clone. V and J are TRBV7-2 and TRBJ2-1; D is unclear. Germline loops: CDR1 SGHTA, CDR2 FQGNSA. The CDR3 loop spans 13 amino acids. V lost 5 bases and J lost 6, with 11 bases in between. CDR3 loop: CASSLPGGNEQFF. CDR3 sequence (DNA): TGTGCCAGCAGCCTTCCCGGCGGCAATGAGCAGTTCTTC.

The chain links TRBV7-9 to TRBJ1-1; no definite D call. The germline V and J ends were trimmed by 2 bases and 4 bases, with 14 bases remaining between them. The germline gives CDR1 SEHNR, CDR2 FQNEAQ (reference sequence). This CDR3 has 15 amino acids. The chain's CDR3 is CASSLRGNSGTEAFF. The CDR3 coding sequence is TGTGCCAGCAGCTTAAGAGGGAATAGCGGCACTGAAGCTTTCTTT. The full variable domain, rest sourced from reference TRBV7-9 and TRBJ1-1, is DTGVSQNPRHKITKRGQNVTFRCDPISEHNRLYWYRQTLGQGPEFLTYFQNEAQLEKSRLLSDRFSAERPKGSFSTLEIQRTEQGDSAMYLCASSLRGNSGTEAFFGQGTRLTVV.

The chain uses TRBV21-1 and TRBJ1-6. TRBV21-1 is listed as a pseudogene. The CDR3 runs to 16 residues. DNA of the CDR3: TGTGCCAGCAGCAAAGAGGAGGGCTTCTATAATTCACCCCTCCACTTT. It encodes CASSKEEGFYNSPLHF.

V and J are TRBV19 and TRBJ2-1; D is unclear. CDR3 length equals 13 residues. Germline lookup yields CDR1 LNHDA and CDR2 SQIVND (reference sequence). Trimming pared 6 bases from V and 0 bases from J, leaving 6 bases between. The CDR3 here is CASRSSSYNEQFF. Here the CDR3 DNA reads TGTGCCAGTAGGTCGAGCTCCTACAATGAGCAGTTCTTC.

CDR3 residues: CASRSITGSEQFF. The CDR3 DNA follows: TGTGCCAGCAGGTCCATCACAGGGAGTGAGCAGTTCTTC. This chain joins TRBV6-5 and TRBJ2-1, with D possibly TRBD1 on 6 matching bases. Trimming cost V 6 bases and J 9 bases, with 15 bases left between them. This CDR3 is 13 amino acids long. In germline, CDR1 is MNHEY, CDR2 SVGAGI.

CDR3 in amino acids: CASSQRWGGEQYF. The CDR3 DNA sequence: TGCGCCAGCAGCCAAAGATGGGGGGGGGAGCAGTACTTC. The chain employs TRBV4-3 and TRBJ2-7; 7 bases agree with TRBD2. The CDR3 is made up of 13 amino acids. V was clipped by 2 bases and J by 7 bases; unmatched bases: 5. Per the germline V gene, CDR1 is LGHNA and CDR2 is YSLEER.

J is TRBJ2-3 and V is TRBV9; TRBD2 matches at 9 bases. The V segment lost 2 bases and the J segment 4 bases; nucleotides outside the gene matches: 5. Germline CDR1 is SGDLS and CDR2 is YYNGEE. The length of the CDR3 is 15 residues. Here the CDR3 DNA reads TGTGCCAGCAGCGTGATAGCGGGAGCCCCAGATACGCAGTATTTT. It yields the protein CASSVIAGAPDTQYF.

The chain uses TRBV11-2 and TRBJ2-6; the D gene is possibly TRBD1 (5 bases). The V end was cut by 0 bases, the J end by 4 bases, with 10 bases between. The CDR3 consists of 16 residues. Germline CDR1 SGHAT, CDR2 FQNNGV. The CDR3 loop reads CASSLDPGSGANVLTF. CDR3 bases: TGTGCCAGCAGCTTAGATCCAGGGTCCGGGGCCAACGTCCTGACTTTC.